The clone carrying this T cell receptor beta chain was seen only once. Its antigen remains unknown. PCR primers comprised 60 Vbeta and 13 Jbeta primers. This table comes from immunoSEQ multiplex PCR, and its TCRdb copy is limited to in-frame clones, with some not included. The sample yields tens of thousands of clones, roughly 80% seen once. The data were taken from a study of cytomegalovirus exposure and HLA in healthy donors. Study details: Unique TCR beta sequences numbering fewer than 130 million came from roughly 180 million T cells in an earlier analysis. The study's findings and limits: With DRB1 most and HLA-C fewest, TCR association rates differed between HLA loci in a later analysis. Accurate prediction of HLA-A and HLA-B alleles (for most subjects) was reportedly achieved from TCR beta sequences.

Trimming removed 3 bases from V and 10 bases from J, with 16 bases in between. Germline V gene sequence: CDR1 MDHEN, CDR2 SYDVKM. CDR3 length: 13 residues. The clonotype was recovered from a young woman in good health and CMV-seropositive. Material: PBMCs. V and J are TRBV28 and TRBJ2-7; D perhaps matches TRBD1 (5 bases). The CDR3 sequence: CASSLPRGSVQYF. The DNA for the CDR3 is TGTGCCAGCAGTTTGCCAAGGGGATCGGTTCAGTACTTC.